The rows below give T cell receptor beta chains drawn from one sample of a study of CD8 T cells in ankylosing spondylitis. Via MiXCR, TCRdb re-called the 5' RACE reads, giving one row per CDR3 protein. The repertoire has roughly 38,000 distinct CDR3 sequences, 10% of them found once; the top ten carry roughly 15%. The sample comprised blood, either unsorted or a sorted T cell fraction (not recorded which). Source of these receptors: a male donor with ankylosing spondylitis or in good health (not recorded which). Each CDR3 is given with its conserved first and last residue. Each record gives: V gene, J gene, D gene, clone size, CDR3 DNA, CDR3 protein. The D gene is left open where the match is weak. Some rows mark clone size as missing; the rest say once, few, many or name a class of expanded clone.

>TRBV18|TRBJ2-7|.|many
TGTGCCAGCTCAGAGTCTCGAGCAGGGACCGAGCAGTACTTC
CASSESRAGTEQYF
>TRBV3-1|TRBJ1-1|.|many
TGTGCCAGCAGCCATCCCAACACTGAAGCTTTCTTT
CASSHPNTEAFF
>TRBV3-1|TRBJ2-1|.|.
TGTGCCAGCAGCCAAGGTGACTGGAAAGAGCAGTTCTTC
CASSQGDWKEQFF
>TRBV9|TRBJ2-1|TRBD2|many
TGTGCCAGCAGCGGCCCCGGGGGACTAGCGGGAGAGCAGTTCTTC
CASSGPGGLAGEQFF
>TRBV27|TRBJ2-1|TRBD1|many
TGTGCCAGCAGTTTATACAGGGGCCTCTCCTACAATGAGCAGTTCTTC
CASSLYRGLSYNEQFF
>TRBV4-1|TRBJ2-3|TRBD2|few
TGCGCCAGCAGCCAAGAGGGCCTAGCGGGAGGGGGGCCCACATTT
CASSQEGLAGGGPTF
>TRBV6-2/TRBV6-3|TRBJ1-2|.|many
TGTGCCAGCAGTACAAGCGGCCCGGGACGGCGCTCGGGCTACACCTTC
CASSTSGPGRRSGYTF
>TRBV7-9|TRBJ2-5|.|many
TGTGCCAGCAGCCCTACAAGAGACCAAGAGACCCAGTACTTC
CASSPTRDQETQYF
>TRBV11-2|TRBJ1-1|.|.
TGTGCCAGCAGCCAAGATAGCCCTCGGGCTTTCTTT
CASSQDSPRAFF
>TRBV5-4|TRBJ2-1|TRBD2|many
TGTGCCAGCAGCTTAGACGGGAGGGCCTCGAGTGAGCAGTTCTTC
CASSLDGRASSEQFF
>TRBV7-4|TRBJ2-7|.|many
TGTGCCAGCAGCCCCAACCCCGGGACTGTCTACGAGCAGTACTTC
CASSPNPGTVYEQYF
>TRBV6-1|TRBJ2-7|.|.
TGTGCCAGCAGTGTTGGGTGGGACCCCTCCTACGAGCAGTACTTC
CASSVGWDPSYEQYF
>TRBV25-1|TRBJ2-5|TRBD2|many
TGTGCCAGCAGTGATGGGTCTAGCGGGGGCCAAGAGACCCAGTACTTC
CASSDGSSGGQETQYF
>TRBV27|TRBJ2-1|.|many
TGTGCCAGCAGTTTATGGGGCTCTGATGAGCAGTTCTTC
CASSLWGSDEQFF
>TRBV9|TRBJ2-1|.|many
TGTGCCAGCAGCGCCTATAAAGAGACATACAATGAGCAGTTCTTC
CASSAYKETYNEQFF
>TRBV2|TRBJ2-7|.|.
TGTGCCAGCAGTGAAGCCGACAGTCCCCGGTACGAGCAGTACTTC
CASSEADSPRYEQYF
>TRBV6-6|TRBJ2-5|.|many
TGTGCCAGCAGTTACGGAGGAGAGACCCAGTACTTC
CASSYGGETQYF
>TRBV20-1|TRBJ2-7|TRBD2|many
TGCAGTGCCCCCTTAGCGGGAGGTGCGGCCTACGAGCAGTACTTC
CSAPLAGGAAYEQYF